The following is a TCR beta chain sequence with its context. V dropped 3 bases and J dropped 8; count of bases not matched to a gene: 3. Germline V gene lookup returns CDR1 SGHTA and CDR2 FQGNSA. CDR3 length: 14 amino acids. This sample is drawn from a study of blood T cell repertoires in COVID-19. The method was immunoSEQ multiplex PCR; TCRdb's version includes in-frame clones alone and lacks a portion of them. The data show some 200,000 clones, with roughly nine tenths seen just once and 2% to 2.5% held by the top ten. This chain connects TRBV7-2 to TRBJ1-4, with TRBD1 identical over 10 bases. This sequence was found in a woman under 40 who had recovered from COVID-19. Input material: PBMCs or T cells enriched from blood (not recorded which). Written as DNA, the CDR3 is TGTGCCAGCAGCTTTGACAGGGGGCAAGAAAAACTGTTTTTT. Protein product: CASSFDRGQEKLFF.